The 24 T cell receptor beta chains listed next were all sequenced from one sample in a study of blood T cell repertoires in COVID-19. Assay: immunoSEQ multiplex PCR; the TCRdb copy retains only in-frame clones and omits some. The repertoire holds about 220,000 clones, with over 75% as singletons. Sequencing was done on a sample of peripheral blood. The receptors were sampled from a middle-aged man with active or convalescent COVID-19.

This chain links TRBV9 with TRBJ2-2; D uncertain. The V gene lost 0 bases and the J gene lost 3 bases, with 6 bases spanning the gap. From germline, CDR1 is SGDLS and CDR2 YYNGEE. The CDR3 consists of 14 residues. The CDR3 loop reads CASSVGGDTGELFF. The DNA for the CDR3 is TGTGCCAGCAGCGTAGGAGGCGACACCGGGGAGCTGTTTTTT.

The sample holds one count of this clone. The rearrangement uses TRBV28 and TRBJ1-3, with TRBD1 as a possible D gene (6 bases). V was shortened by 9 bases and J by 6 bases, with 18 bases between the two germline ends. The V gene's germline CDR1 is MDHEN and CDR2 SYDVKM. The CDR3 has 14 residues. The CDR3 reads CASAPGGGPNTIYF. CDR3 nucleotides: TGTGCCAGTGCCCCCGGGGGGGGCCCAAACACCATATATTTT.

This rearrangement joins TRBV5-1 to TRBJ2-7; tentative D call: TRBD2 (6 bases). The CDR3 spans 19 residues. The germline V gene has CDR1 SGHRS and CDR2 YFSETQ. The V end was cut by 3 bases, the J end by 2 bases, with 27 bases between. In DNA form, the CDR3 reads TGCGCCAGCAGCTGGGGCGTGGCGGGGCTAAAATTTAAACCCTACGAGCAGTACTTC. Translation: CASSWGVAGLKFKPYEQYF.

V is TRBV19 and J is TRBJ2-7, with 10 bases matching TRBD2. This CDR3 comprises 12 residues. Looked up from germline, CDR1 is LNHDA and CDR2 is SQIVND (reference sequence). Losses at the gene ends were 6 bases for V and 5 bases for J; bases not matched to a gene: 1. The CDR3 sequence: CASRGTSDEQYF. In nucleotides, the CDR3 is TGTGCCAGTAGGGGGACTAGCGACGAGCAGTACTTC.

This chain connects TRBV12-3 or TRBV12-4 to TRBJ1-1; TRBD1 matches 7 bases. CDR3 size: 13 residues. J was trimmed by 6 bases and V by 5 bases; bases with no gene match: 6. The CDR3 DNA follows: TGTGCCAGCAGTCCGACAGGGTGGGCTGAAGCTTTCTTT. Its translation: CASSPTGWAEAFF.

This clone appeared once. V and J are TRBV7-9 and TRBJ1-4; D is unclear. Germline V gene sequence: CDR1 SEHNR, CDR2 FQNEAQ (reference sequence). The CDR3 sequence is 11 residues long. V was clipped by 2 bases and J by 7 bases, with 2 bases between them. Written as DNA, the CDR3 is TGTGCCAGCAGCTTACTTGAAAAACTGTTTTTT. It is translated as CASSLLEKLFF.

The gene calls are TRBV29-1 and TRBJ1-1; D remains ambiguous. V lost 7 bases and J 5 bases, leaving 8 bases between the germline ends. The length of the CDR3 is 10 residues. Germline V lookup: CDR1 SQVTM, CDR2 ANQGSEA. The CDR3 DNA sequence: TGCAGCGGAGAACGGACTGAAGCTTTCTTT. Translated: CSGERTEAFF.

The CDR3 nucleotides are TGTGCCAGCAGTTTCCAACTGACAGGCAATCAGCCCCAGCATTTT. Translated: CASSFQLTGNQPQHF. V gene TRBV28 combines with J gene TRBJ1-5, with D perhaps TRBD1 (5 bases). The V end lost 3 bases, the J end lost 2 bases, and 11 bases lay between the germline ends. The CDR3 contains 15 residues. Germline V lookup: CDR1 MDHEN, CDR2 SYDVKM. The full variable domain, rest sourced from reference TRBV28 and TRBJ1-5, is DVKVTQSSRYLVKRTGEKVFLECVQDMDHENMFWYRQDPGLGLRLIYFSYDVKMKEKGDIPEGYSVSREKKERFSLILESASTNQTSMYLCASSFQLTGNQPQHFGDGTRLSIL.

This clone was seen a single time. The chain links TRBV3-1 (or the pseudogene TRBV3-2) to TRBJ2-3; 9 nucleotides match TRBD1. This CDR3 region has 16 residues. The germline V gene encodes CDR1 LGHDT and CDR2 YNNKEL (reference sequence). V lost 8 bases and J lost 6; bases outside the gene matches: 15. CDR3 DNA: TGTGCCAGCCTCCCTCACAGGGGGCGAGTGACCGATACGCAGTATTTT. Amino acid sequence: CASLPHRGRVTDTQYF.

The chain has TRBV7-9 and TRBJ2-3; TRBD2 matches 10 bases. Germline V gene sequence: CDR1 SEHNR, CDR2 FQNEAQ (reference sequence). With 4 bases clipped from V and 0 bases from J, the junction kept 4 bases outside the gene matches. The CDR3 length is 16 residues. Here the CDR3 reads CASSSGLAVSTDTQYF. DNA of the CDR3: TGTGCCAGCAGCTCCGGACTAGCGGTCAGCACAGATACGCAGTATTTT.

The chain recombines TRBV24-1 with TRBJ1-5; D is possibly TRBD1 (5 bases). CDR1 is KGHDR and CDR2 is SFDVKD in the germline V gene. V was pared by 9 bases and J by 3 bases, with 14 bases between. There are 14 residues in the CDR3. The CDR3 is CATQPRVYNQPQHF. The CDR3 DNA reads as TGTGCCACCCAGCCCAGGGTTTACAATCAGCCCCAGCATTTT.

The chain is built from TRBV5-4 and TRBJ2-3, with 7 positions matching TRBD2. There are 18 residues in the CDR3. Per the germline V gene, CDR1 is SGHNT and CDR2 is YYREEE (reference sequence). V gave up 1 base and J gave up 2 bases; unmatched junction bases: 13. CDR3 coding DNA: TGTGCCAGCAGCTTGTCAAACGGGGCGGGAGCCTTCACAGATACGCAGTATTTT. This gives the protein CASSLSNGAGAFTDTQYF.

The CDR3 reads CASSPSGSYGYTF. DNA of the CDR3: TGTGCCAGCAGCCCATCAGGGTCCTATGGCTACACCTTC. The rearrangement uses TRBV14 and TRBJ1-2; D might be TRBD1 (5 bases). Trimming removed 4 bases at V and 4 bases at J, with 10 bases between. The CDR3 loop spans 13 amino acids. Germline values: CDR1 SGHDN, CDR2 FVKESK.

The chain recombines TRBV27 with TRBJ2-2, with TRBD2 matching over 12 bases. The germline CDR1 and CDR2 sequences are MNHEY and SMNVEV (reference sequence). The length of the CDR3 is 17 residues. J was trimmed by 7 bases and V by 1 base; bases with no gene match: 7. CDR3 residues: CASSLWLAGGPVGELFF. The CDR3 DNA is TGTGCCAGCAGTTTATGGCTAGCGGGAGGGCCGGTCGGGGAGCTGTTTTTT.

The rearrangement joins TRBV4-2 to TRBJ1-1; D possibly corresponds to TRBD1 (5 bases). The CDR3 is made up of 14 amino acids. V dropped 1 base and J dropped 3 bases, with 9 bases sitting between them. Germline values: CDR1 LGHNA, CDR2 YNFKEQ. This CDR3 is CASSQGLQDTEAFF. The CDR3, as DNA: TGTGCCAGCAGCCAAGGGTTACAGGACACTGAAGCTTTCTTT.

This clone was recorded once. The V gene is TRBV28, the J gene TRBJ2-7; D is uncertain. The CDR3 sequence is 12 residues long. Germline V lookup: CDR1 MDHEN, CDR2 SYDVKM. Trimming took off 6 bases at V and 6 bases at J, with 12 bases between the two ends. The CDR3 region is CASSPPLGEQYF. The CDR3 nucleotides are TGTGCCAGCAGCCCCCCCCTAGGCGAGCAGTACTTC. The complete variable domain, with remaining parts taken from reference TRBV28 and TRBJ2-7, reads DVKVTQSSRYLVKRTGEKVFLECVQDMDHENMFWYRQDPGLGLRLIYFSYDVKMKEKGDIPEGYSVSREKKERFSLILESASTNQTSMYLCASSPPLGEQYFGPGTRLTVT.

CDR3 coding DNA: TGTGCCAGCAGTTACTCGGGGGGGTCGACAGATACGCAGTATTTT. This codes for CASSYSGGSTDTQYF. V and J are TRBV6-5 and TRBJ2-3; 7 positions agree with TRBD2. Germline V CDR1 and CDR2: MNHEY, SVGAGI. The trim removed 0 bases at V and 3 bases at J, leaving 3 bases unmatched. This CDR3 contains 15 residues.

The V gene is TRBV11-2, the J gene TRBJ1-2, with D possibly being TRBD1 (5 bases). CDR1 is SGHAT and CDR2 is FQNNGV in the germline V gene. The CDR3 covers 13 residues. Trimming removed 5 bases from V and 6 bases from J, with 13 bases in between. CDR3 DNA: TGTGCCAGCAGCCCCAGGGTGTCAAATGGCTACACCTTC. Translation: CASSPRVSNGYTF.

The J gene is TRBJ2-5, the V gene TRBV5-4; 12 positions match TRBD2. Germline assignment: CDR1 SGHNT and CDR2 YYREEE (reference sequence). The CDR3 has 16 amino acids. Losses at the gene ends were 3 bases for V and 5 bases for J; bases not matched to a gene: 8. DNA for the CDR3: TGTGCCAGCAGCTCACTAGCGGGGGGTACCCCCGAGACCCAGTACTTC. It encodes CASSSLAGGTPETQYF.

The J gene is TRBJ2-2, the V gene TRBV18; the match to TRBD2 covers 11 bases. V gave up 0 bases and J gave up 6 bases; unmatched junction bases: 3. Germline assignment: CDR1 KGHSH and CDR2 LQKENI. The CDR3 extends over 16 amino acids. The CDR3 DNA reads TGTGCCAGCTCACCACCAGGACTAGCGGGCCCCGGGGAGCTGTTTTTT. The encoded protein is CASSPPGLAGPGELFF. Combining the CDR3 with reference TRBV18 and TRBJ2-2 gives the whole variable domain NAGVMQNPRHLVRRRGQEARLRCSPMKGHSHVYWYRQLPEEGLKFMVYLQKENIIDESGMPKERFSAEFPKEGPSILRIQQVVRGDSAAYFCASSPPGLAGPGELFFGEGSRLTVL.

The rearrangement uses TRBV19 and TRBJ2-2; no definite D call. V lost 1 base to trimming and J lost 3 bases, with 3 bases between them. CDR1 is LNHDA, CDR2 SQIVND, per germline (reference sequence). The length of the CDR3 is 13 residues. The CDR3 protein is CASSIVYTGELFF. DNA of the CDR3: TGTGCCAGTAGTATAGTCTACACCGGGGAGCTGTTTTTT.

The CDR3 DNA follows: TGCGCCAGCAGCCCCCGAGGGGTAGGGGAGGATGAAAAACTGTTTTTT. It yields the protein CASSPRGVGEDEKLFF. The chain joins TRBV4-1 to TRBJ1-4, with D possibly TRBD1 on 5 matching bases. The germline gives CDR1 MGHRA, CDR2 YSYEKL. Trimming took 4 bases from V and 6 from J, leaving 18 bases between them. There are 16 residues in the CDR3.

CDR3 protein: CASSLSQGNTEAFF. In nucleotides, the CDR3 is TGTGCCAGCAGCTTAAGCCAGGGGAACACTGAAGCTTTCTTT. The rearrangement uses TRBV7-9 and TRBJ1-1; D perhaps matches TRBD1 (5 bases). CDR1 and CDR2 (germline): SEHNR, FQNEAQ (reference sequence). V was clipped by 2 bases and J by 1 base, with 8 bases between them. There are 14 residues in the CDR3.

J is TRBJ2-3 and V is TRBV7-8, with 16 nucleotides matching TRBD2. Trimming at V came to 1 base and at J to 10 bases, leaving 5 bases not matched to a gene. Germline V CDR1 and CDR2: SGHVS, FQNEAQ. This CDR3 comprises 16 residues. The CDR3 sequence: CASSLVGLAGGMPQYF. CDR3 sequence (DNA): TGTGCCAGCAGCTTAGTGGGACTAGCGGGGGGGATGCCGCAGTATTTT.